This TCR beta chain is from a study of T-cell reconstitution after alpha-beta-depleted transplantation in children. The study's findings and limits: Surviving recipient T cells and intrathymic progenitors accounted for some patients' high TCRbeta diversity at day 60.

The CDR3 is 14 amino acids. V lost 3 bases and J lost 2, with 8 bases in between. With respect to this clonotype: Its antigen is still unknown.

It was with unique molecular identifiers that the TCRbeta library was prepared. Each CDR3 protein is one row after TCRdb ran MiXCR on the PCR reads. Of about 250,000 distinct CDR3 sequences listed, 20% to 30% are singletons. The source was PBMCs, mostly from graft donor cells, collected 360 days after TCRalphabeta/CD19-depleted stem cell transplant. This receptor was obtained from a female patient between 2 and 15 years old who had a stem cell transplant for congenital amegakaryocytic thrombocytopenia, so the T cells may come from the graft donor. This sequence joins TRBV12-3 or TRBV12-4 and TRBJ2-4, with a weak D call TRBD2 (5 bases). In nucleotides, the CDR3 is TGTGCCAGCAGTTTCCGGGGAACCAAAAACATTCAGTACTTC. Translating gives CASSFRGTKNIQYF.